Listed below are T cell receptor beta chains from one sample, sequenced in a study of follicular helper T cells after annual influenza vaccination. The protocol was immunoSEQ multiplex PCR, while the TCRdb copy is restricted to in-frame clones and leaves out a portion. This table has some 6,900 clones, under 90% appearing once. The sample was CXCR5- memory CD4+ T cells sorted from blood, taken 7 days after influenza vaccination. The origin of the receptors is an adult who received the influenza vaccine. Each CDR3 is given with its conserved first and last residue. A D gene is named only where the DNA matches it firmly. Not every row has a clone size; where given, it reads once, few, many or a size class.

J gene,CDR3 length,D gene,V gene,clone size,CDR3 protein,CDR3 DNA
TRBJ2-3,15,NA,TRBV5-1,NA,CASRIDSLLTDTQYF,TGCGCCAGCAGAATCGACAGCCTCCTCACAGATACGCAGTATTTT
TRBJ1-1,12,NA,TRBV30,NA,CAWSGPNTEAFF,TGTGCCTGGAGTGGCCCGAACACTGAAGCTTTCTTT
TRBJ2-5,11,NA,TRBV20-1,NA,CSGRNQETQYF,TGCAGTGGGCGGAACCAAGAGACCCAGTACTTC
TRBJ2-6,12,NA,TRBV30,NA,CAWSTGANVLTF,TGTGCCTGGAGTACCGGGGCCAACGTCCTGACTTTC
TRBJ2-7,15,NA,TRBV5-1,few,CASSLAPGTYYEQYF,TGCGCCAGCAGCTTGGCCCCCGGGACATACTACGAGCAGTACTTC
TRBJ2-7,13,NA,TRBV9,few,CASSPPSGYEQYF,TGTGCCAGCAGCCCCCCGTCTGGTTACGAGCAGTACTTC
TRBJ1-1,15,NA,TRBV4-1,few,CASSQDHRLNTEAFF,TGCGCCAGCAGCCAAGATCACAGGTTGAACACTGAAGCTTTCTTT
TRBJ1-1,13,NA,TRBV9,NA,CASSVEVNTEAFF,TGTGCCAGCAGCGTAGAGGTGAACACTGAAGCTTTCTTT
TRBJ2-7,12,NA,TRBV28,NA,CASRSGTREQYF,TGTGCCAGCAGGTCTGGGACCCGGGAGCAGTACTTC
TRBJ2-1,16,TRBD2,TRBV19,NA,CASSIRAGGGFNEQFF,TGTGCCAGTAGTATCCGAGCGGGGGGCGGGTTCAATGAGCAGTTCTTC
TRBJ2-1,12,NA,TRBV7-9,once,CASSPTGDEQFF,TGTGCCAGCAGTCCCACTGGGGATGAGCAGTTCTTC
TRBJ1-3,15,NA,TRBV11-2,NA,CASSLRGLRGNTIYF,TGTGCCAGCAGCTTAAGGGGGTTAAGAGGAAACACCATATATTTT
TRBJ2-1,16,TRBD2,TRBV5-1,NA,CASSALTSGVDNEQFF,TGCGCCAGCAGCGCCTTAACTAGCGGGGTTGACAATGAGCAGTTCTTC
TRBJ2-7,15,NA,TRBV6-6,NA,CASSRFRQTSYEQYF,TGTGCCAGCAGTCGCTTCCGACAGACCTCCTACGAGCAGTACTTC
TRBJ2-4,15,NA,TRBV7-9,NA,CASSRTDLAKNIQYF,TGTGCCAGCAGCCGCACCGATCTAGCCAAAAACATTCAGTACTTC
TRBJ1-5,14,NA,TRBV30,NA,CAWSVQRGNQPQHF,TGTGCCTGGAGTGTACAGAGGGGCAATCAGCCCCAGCATTTT
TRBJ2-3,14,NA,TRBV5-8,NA,CASTGQGPTDTQYF,TGTGCCAGCACGGGCCAGGGCCCCACAGATACGCAGTATTTT
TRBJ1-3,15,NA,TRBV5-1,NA,CASSLTGTSGNTIYF,TGCGCCAGCAGCTTGACCGGGACCTCTGGAAACACCATATATTTT
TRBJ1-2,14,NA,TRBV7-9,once,CASSLGGGFYGYTF,TGTGCCAGCAGCTTAGGCGGGGGATTCTACGGCTACACCTTC
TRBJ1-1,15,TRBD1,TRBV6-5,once,CASRPLQGRDTEAFF,TGTGCCAGCAGGCCCCTACAGGGGCGAGACACTGAAGCTTTCTTT
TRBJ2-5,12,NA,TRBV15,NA,CATSRDLQTQYF,TGTGCCACCAGCAGAGACTTGCAGACCCAGTACTTC
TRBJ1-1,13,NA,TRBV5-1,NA,CASSLTGFTEAFF,TGCGCCAGCAGCCTTACAGGGTTCACTGAAGCTTTCTTT